The present T cell receptor (beta chain) was sequenced within a study of T cell repertoires in cytomegalovirus infection (dated by TCRdb to about 2019). Background on the whole study: The HLA type of each donor mattered for the analysis, because public TCR beta signatures pointed to carriage of CMV infection along with the matching HLA type.

Here V drops 5 bases and J drops 7 bases, and the junction holds 2 bases not matched to any gene. Based on the germline V gene, the CDR1 and CDR2 sequences are SGHVS and FQNEAQ. The CDR3 sequence holds 12 residues, the cysteine and phenylalanine included. The only DNA kept is the CDR3, 36 bases in frame from the first base. The sequencer listed for this sample is Illumina HiSeq 1500. TCRdb redid the processing of the public reads, applying fastp at Q25 and MiXCR, and retained in-frame beta chains. Under each unique CDR3 protein, matching rows form one entry showing the most common genes and DNA. This sample is represented by 400,000 or so distinct CDR3 sequences; roughly a third of them were singletons. The top ten constitute about an eighth of the sample. This clonotype was picked up many times. Its antigen is currently not known. Base qualities are missing; no much larger clone stands one base away.

Study-wide conclusions, independent of this receptor: Carriers of CMV infection plus the relevant HLA type were discriminated by the cumulative frequency of public TCR beta family members in the study cohort and in an independent roughly 400-donor cohort. The ex vivo response was dominated by HLA-C-restricted CMV-specific TCR beta clonotypes, which also provided the single most frequent clonotype in two of eight donors.

This TCR was recovered from a human donor in good health (CMV status not recorded). Some clones in this sample may be carry-over from other donors' samples. The chain couples TRBV7-8 to TRBJ1-5, with TRBD1 identical over 7 junction bases. Sample: PBMCs. The CDR3 is CASSPQGQPQHF. The nucleotides read TGTGCCAGCAGCCCACAGGGGCAGCCCCAGCATTTT. Supplemented by the reference TRBV7-8 and TRBJ1-5 proteins around the CDR3, the complete variable domain is GAGVSQSPRYKVAKRGQDVALRCDPISGHVSLFWYQQALGQGPEFLTYFQNEAQLDKSGLPSDRFFAERPEGSVSTLKIQRTQQEDSAVYLCASSPQGQPQHFGDGTRLSIL.